The 7 T cell receptor beta chains given below trace back to one sample, sequenced in a study of metastatic and nonmetastatic thyroid tumors. Each patient went into thyroid surgery without having received any treatment. Using MiXCR, TCRdb reanalyzed the PCR reads. The table includes 21,000 or so clones, approximately 20% detected once. Sequencing was done on a sample of blood. The receptor set was obtained from a male donor with papillary thyroid cancer or a benign thyroid nodule (not recorded which). Some clones in this sample may be carry-over from other donors' samples.

This clone ranks as medium-sized. The V call is TRBV27, the J call TRBJ2-7; 10 bases fit TRBD2. This CDR3 region has 13 residues. CDR1 MNHEY and CDR2 SMNVEV come from the germline V gene (reference sequence). Trimming cost V 4 bases and J 4 bases; bases outside gene matches: 1. The CDR3 sequence is CASSSSGSYEQYF. The DNA of the CDR3 is TGTGCCAGCAGTTCTAGCGGGAGTTACGAGCAGTACTTC.

The sample holds many counts of this clone. The CDR3 reads CASSDRIGGTYEQYF. The CDR3 DNA reads TGTGCCAGCAGCGATAGGATAGGCGGAACCTACGAGCAGTACTTC. The chain links TRBV13 to TRBJ2-7, with D unclear. The germline V and J ends were trimmed by 5 bases and 2 bases, with 16 bases remaining between them. In germline, CDR1 is PRHDT, CDR2 FYEKMQ (reference sequence). This CDR3 comprises 15 residues.

This clone was recorded many times. The chain is built from TRBV10-3 and TRBJ2-1; TRBD2 is a possible D gene (6 bases). CDR1 is ENHRY, CDR2 SYGVKD, per germline. Trimming removed 6 bases at V and 5 bases at J, with 20 bases between. This CDR3 has 16 amino acids. CDR3 amino acids: CAIRATIAEIHNEQFF. The CDR3 nucleotides are TGTGCCATCAGAGCCACTATAGCGGAAATCCACAATGAGCAGTTCTTC.

As concerns this clone: The junction shows a germline mismatch at one end, possibly a read error. The rearrangement uses TRBV7-3 and TRBJ2-7; D is undetermined. The germline CDR1 and CDR2 sequences are SGHTA and FQGTGA. CDR3 length equals 17 residues. The CDR3 coding sequence is TGTGCCAGCATCTTAATTTGTGTGGCTACCGCTTCCTACGAGCAGTACTTC. It specifies CASILICVATASYEQYF.

In its sample, this clone was seen many times. The V gene is TRBV13, the J gene TRBJ2-3; 11 bases line up with TRBD2. V shed 5 bases and J 3 bases; nucleotides not matched to a gene: 4. Per germline, CDR1 PRHDT and CDR2 FYEKMQ (reference sequence). This CDR3 spans 15 amino acids. The CDR3 is CASSVSGRGTDTQYF. CDR3 sequence (DNA): TGTGCCAGCAGCGTTAGCGGGAGGGGAACAGATACGCAGTATTTT. The complete variable domain, with remaining parts taken from reference TRBV13 and TRBJ2-3, reads AAGVIQSPRHLIKEKRETATLKCYPIPRHDTVYWYQQGPGQDPQFLISFYEKMQSDKGSIPDRFSAQQFSDYHSELNMSSLELGDSALYFCASSVSGRGTDTQYFGPGTRLTVL.

CDR3 region: CASSSTGTSGNTIYF. In DNA, the CDR3 is TGTGCCAGCAGTTCAACAGGCACCTCTGGAAACACCATATATTTT. The V gene is TRBV6-1, the J gene TRBJ1-3; a possible D gene is TRBD1 (5 bases). Per germline, CDR1 MNHNS and CDR2 SASEGT. The CDR3 length is 15 residues. Trimming removed 5 bases at V and 0 bases at J, with 11 bases between.

This clone was observed a few times. This could be a read error, since a much larger clone is one nucleotide away. As the CDR3 is not closed by the conserved phenylalanine or tryptophan, this likely results from a read error. The chain combines TRBV12-5 with TRBJ1-2, with D tentatively TRBD1 (5 bases). CDR3 size: 20 residues. V was trimmed by 0 bases and J by 4 bases, leaving 27 bases between them. The germline gives CDR1 LGHNT, CDR2 FRNRAP. The CDR3 sequence: CASGLVPVLGVRHQIYGYTS. The CDR3 DNA is TGTGCTAGTGGTTTGGTACCAGTCTTGGGGGTACGCCACCAAATCTATGGCTACACCTCC.